This entry describes one T cell receptor (beta chain). Its target is not known. The CDR3 is 16 residues long. These data are taken from a study of shared clonotypes between healthy human individuals. Study as a whole: CD4 naive and memory got three plates each, CD8 naive two, CD8 memory one.

Whole-study results and caveats: Of the naive CD4 clonotypes, around 5.2% were shared across several donors. Although depth was large, rarefaction showed that sequencing of the sorted subsets was incomplete.

Data came from immunoSEQ multiplex PCR; TCRdb stores just in-frame clones and leaves some out. Of a few hundred thousand clones detected, roughly 87% appear once; the ten largest clones hold roughly 17%. V and J are TRBV1 and TRBJ2-3; TRBD2, the table's D call, lacks a check against the DNA. TRBV1 is termed a pseudogene. This TCR was sampled from a man between 18 and 35 years old in good health. The sequenced material came from memory CD8+ T cells sorted from blood. Subset reported: CD45RO+ cells pooled with CCR7-negative TemRA cells. CDR3 loop: CTSSQDGWSSGYTQYF. DNA for the CDR3: TGCACCAGCAGCCAAGATGGGTGGTCTAGCGGGTATACGCAGTATTTT.